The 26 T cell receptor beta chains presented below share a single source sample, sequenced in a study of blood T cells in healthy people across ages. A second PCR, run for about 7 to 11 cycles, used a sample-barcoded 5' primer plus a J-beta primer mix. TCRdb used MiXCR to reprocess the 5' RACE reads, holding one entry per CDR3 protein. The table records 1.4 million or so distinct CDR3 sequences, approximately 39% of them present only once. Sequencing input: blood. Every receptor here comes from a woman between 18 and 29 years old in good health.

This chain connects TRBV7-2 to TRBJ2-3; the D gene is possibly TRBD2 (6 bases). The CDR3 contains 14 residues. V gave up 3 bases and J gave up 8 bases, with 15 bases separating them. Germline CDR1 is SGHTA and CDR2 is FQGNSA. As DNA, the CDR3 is TGTGCCAGCAGCTTGACTAGAACACAGACTACGCAGTATTTT. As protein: CASSLTRTQTTQYF.

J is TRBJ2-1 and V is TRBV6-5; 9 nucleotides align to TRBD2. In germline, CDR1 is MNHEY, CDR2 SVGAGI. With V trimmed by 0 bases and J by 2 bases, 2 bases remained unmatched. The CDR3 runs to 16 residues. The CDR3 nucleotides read TGTGCCAGCAGTTACTCGAGCGGGGGGCCCTACAATGAGCAGTTCTTC. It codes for CASSYSSGGPYNEQFF.

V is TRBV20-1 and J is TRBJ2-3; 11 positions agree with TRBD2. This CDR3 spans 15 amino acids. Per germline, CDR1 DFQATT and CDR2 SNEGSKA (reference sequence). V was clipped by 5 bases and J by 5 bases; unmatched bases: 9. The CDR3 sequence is CSAPSLAGEKDTQYF. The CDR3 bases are TGCAGTGCTCCTTCACTAGCGGGGGAAAAAGATACGCAGTATTTT.

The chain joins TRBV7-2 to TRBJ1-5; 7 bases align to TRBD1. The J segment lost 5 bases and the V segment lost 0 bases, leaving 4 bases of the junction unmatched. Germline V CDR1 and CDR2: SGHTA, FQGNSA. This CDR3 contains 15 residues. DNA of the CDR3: TGTGCCAGCAGCTTAGCTGGACAGGTCTATCAGCCCCAGCATTTT. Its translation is CASSLAGQVYQPQHF.

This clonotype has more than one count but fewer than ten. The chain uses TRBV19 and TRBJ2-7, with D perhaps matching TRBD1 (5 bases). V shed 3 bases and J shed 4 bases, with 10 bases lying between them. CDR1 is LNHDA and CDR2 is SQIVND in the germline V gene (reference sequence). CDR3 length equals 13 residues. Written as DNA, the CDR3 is TGTGCCAGTAGTATCTCGCAGGGTTACGAGCAGTACTTC. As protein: CASSISQGYEQYF.

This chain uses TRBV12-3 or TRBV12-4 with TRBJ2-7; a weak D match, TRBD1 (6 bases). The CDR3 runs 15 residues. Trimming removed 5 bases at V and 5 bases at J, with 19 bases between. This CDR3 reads CASSVWQGPADEQYF. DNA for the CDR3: TGTGCCAGCAGTGTTTGGCAGGGGCCCGCGGACGAGCAGTACTTC.

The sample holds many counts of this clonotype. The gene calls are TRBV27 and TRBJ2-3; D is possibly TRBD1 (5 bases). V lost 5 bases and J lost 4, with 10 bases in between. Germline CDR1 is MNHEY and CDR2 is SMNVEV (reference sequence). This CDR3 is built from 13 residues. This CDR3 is CASSRGHPDTQYF. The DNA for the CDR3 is TGTGCCAGCAGTCGCGGACATCCAGATACGCAGTATTTT.

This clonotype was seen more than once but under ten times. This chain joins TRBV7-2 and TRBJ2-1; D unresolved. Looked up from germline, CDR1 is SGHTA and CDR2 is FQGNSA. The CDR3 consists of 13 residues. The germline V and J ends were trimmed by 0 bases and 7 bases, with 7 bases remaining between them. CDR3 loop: CASSLADWNEQFF. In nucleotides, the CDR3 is TGTGCCAGCAGCTTAGCCGACTGGAATGAGCAGTTCTTC.

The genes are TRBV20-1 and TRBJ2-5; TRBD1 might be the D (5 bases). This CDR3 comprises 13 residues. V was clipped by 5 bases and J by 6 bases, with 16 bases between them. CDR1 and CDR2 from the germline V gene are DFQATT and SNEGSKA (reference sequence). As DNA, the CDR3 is TGCAGTGCTCCTTCGGGCAGGGTACAGACCCAGTACTTC. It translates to CSAPSGRVQTQYF.

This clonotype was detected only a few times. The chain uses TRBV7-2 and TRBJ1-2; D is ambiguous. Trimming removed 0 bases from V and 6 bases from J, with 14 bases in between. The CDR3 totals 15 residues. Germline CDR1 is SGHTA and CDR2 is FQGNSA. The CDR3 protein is CASSLARHLRHGYTF. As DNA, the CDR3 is TGTGCCAGCAGCTTAGCACGGCACCTCAGGCATGGCTACACCTTC.

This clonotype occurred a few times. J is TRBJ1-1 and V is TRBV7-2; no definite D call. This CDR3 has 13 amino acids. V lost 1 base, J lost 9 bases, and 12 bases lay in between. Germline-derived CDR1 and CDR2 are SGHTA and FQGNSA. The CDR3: CASSLVRPPKAFF. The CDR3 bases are TGTGCCAGCAGCTTAGTCCGGCCGCCCAAAGCTTTCTTT.

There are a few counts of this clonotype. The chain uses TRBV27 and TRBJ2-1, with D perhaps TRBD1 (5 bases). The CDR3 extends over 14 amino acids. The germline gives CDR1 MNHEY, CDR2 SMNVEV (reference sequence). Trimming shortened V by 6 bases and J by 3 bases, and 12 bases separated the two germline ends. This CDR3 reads CASRIGVGYNEQFF. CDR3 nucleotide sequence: TGTGCCAGCAGGATAGGGGTAGGCTACAATGAGCAGTTCTTC.

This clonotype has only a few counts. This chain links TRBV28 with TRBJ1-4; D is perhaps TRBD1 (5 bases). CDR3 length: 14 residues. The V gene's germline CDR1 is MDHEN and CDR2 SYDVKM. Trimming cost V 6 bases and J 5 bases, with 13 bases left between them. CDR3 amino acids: CASRPGTGNEKLFF. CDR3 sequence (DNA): TGTGCCAGCAGGCCCGGGACGGGAAATGAAAAACTGTTTTTT.

Here the CDR3 DNA reads TGCAGTGCTAGAGATCTAAAGGTTGACTACACCTTC. Protein: CSARDLKVDYTF. V gene TRBV20-1 combines with J gene TRBJ1-2; D unclear. This CDR3 comprises 12 residues. Trimming cost V 0 bases and J 10 bases, with 12 bases left between them. CDR1 is DFQATT and CDR2 is SNEGSKA in the germline V gene (reference sequence).

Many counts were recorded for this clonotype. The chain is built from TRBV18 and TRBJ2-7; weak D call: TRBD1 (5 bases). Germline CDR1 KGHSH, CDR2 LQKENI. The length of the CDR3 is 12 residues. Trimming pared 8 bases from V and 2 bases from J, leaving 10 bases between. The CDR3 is CASSPDTYEQYF. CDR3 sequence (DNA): TGTGCCAGCAGTCCGGACACCTACGAGCAGTACTTC.

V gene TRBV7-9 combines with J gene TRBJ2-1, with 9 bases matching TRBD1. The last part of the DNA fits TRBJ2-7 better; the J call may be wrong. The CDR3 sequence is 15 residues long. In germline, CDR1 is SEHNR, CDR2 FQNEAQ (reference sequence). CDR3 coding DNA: TGTGCCAGCAGTCCGGGACAGGGACTCAACAATGAGCAGTACTTC. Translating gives CASSPGQGLNNEQYF.

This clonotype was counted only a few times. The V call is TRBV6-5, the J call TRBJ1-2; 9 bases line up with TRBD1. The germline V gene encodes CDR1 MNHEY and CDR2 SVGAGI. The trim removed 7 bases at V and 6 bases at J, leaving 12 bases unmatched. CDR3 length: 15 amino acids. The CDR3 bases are TGTGCCAGCACTAACGCTCCGACAGGGGGAAATGGCTACACCTTC. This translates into CASTNAPTGGNGYTF.

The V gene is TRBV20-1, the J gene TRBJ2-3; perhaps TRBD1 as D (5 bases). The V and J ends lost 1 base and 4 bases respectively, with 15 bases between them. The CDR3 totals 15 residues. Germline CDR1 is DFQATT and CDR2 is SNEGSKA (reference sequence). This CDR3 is CSARVQAFRSDTQYF. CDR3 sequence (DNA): TGCAGTGCTAGAGTACAGGCTTTTAGGTCAGATACGCAGTATTTT.

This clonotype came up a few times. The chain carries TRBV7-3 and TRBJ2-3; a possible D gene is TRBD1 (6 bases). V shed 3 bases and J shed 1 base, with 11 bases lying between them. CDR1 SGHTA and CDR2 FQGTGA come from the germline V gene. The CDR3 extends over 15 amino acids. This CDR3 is CASSFLGQRTDTQYF. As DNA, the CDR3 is TGTGCCAGCAGCTTCCTCGGACAGCGCACAGATACGCAGTATTTT.

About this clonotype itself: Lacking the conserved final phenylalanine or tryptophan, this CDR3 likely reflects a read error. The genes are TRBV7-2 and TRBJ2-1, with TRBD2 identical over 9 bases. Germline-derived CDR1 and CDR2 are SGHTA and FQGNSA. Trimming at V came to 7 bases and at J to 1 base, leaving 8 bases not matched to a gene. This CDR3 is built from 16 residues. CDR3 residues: CASNGLAGMSYNEQFY. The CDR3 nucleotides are TGTGCCAGCAACGGGCTAGCGGGGATGTCCTACAATGAGCAGTTCTAC.

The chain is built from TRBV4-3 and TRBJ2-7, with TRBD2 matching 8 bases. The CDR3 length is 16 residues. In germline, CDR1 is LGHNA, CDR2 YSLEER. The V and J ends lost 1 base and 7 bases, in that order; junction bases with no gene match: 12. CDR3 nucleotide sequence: TGCGCCAGCAGCCAAGCTACAGCGGGAGTTGACAATGAGCAGTACTTC. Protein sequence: CASSQATAGVDNEQYF.

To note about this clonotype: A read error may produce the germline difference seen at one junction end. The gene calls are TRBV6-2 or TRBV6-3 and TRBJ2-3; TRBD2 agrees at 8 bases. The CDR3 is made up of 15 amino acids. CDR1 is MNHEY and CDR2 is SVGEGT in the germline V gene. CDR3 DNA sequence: TGTGCCCGCAGTAGGCGGGGGGCGAAGACAGATACGCAGTATTTT. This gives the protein CARSRRGAKTDTQYF.

The CDR3 spells CASRDAPEAFF. The DNA of the CDR3 is TGTGCCAGCAGGGACGCTCCGGAAGCTTTCTTT. The chain uses TRBV6-6 and TRBJ1-1; D gene unclear. V lost 6 bases, J lost 8 bases, and 10 bases lay in between. The CDR3 sequence is 11 residues long. Germline CDR1 reads MNHNY; CDR2 reads SVGAGI (reference sequence).

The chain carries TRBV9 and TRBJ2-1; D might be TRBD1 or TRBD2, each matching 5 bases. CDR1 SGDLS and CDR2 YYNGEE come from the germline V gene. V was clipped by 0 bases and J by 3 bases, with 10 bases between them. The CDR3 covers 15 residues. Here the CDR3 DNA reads TGTGCCAGCAGCGTAGACGGGACCCACTACAATGAGCAGTTCTTC. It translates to CASSVDGTHYNEQFF.

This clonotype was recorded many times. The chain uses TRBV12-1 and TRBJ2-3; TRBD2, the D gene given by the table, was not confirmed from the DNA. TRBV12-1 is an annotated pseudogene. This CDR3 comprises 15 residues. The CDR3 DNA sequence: TGTGCCAGCAGCTTTGGGACTAGCGGGGGAGATACGCAGTATTTT. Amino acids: CASSFGTSGGDTQYF.

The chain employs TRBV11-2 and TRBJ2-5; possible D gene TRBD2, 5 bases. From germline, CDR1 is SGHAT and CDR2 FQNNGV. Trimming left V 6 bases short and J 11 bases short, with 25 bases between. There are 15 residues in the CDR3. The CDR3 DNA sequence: TGTGCCAGCAGGGGGTGGCGAGAGGGTAGGAATGAGCAGTACTTC. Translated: CASRGWREGRNEQYF.